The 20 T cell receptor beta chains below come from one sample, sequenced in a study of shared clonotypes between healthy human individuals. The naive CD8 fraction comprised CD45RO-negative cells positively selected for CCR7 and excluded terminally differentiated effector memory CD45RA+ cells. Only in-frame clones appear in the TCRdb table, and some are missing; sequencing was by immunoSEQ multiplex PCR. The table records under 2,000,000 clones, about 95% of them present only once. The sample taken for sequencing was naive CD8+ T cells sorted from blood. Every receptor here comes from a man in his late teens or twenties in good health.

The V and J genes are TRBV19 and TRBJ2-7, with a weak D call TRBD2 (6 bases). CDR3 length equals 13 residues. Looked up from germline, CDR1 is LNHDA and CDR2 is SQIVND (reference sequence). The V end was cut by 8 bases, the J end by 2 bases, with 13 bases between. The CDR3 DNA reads TGTGCCAGTTCCGGGGGTATCACCTACGAGCAGTACTTC. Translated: CASSGGITYEQYF.

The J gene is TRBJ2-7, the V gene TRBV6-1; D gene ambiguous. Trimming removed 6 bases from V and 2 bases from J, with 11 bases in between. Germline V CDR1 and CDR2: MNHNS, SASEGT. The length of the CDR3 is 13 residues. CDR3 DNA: TGTGCCAGCAGGGCCGACGGAGCCTACGAGCAGTACTTC. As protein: CASRADGAYEQYF.

CDR3 amino acids: CASSGPLAGDYNEQFF. CDR3 nucleotide sequence: TGTGCCAGCAGTGGCCCTCTAGCGGGGGACTACAATGAGCAGTTCTTC. The V gene is TRBV28, the J gene TRBJ2-1, with 10 bases aligning to TRBD2. Per germline, CDR1 MDHEN and CDR2 SYDVKM. This CDR3 has 16 amino acids. V lost 5 bases and J lost 3; bases outside the gene matches: 7. The complete variable domain, with remaining parts taken from reference TRBV28 and TRBJ2-1, reads DVKVTQSSRYLVKRTGEKVFLECVQDMDHENMFWYRQDPGLGLRLIYFSYDVKMKEKGDIPEGYSVSREKKERFSLILESASTNQTSMYLCASSGPLAGDYNEQFFGPGTRLTVL.

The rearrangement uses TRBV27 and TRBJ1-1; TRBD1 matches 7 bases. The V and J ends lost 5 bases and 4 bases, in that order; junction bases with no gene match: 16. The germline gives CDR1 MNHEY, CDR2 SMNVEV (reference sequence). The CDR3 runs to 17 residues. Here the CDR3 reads CASSPIPLRGQVTEAFF. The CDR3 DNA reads TGTGCCAGCAGTCCGATCCCGCTGAGGGGGCAGGTCACTGAAGCTTTCTTT.

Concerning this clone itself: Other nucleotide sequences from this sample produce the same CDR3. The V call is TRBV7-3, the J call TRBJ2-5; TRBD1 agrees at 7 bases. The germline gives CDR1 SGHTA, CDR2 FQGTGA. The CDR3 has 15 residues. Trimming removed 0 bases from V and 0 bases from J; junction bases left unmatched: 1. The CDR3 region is CASSLTGGNQETQYF. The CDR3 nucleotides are TGTGCCAGCAGCTTAACAGGGGGCAACCAAGAGACCCAGTACTTC.

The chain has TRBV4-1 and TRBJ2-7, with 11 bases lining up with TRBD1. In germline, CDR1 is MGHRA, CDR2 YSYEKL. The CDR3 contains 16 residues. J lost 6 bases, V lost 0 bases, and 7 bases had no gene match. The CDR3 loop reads CASSQERDRGFGEQYF. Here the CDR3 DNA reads TGCGCCAGCAGCCAAGAACGGGACAGGGGGTTCGGCGAGCAGTACTTC.

In DNA form, the CDR3 reads TGTGCCAGTAGTTTCGGACCATCGGTCGAGCAGTACTTC. Translating gives CASSFGPSVEQYF. V gene TRBV19 combines with J gene TRBJ2-7, with D uncertain. Trimming left V 5 bases short and J 6 bases short, with 14 bases between. Looked up from germline, CDR1 is LNHDA and CDR2 is SQIVND (reference sequence). The CDR3 is 13 amino acids.

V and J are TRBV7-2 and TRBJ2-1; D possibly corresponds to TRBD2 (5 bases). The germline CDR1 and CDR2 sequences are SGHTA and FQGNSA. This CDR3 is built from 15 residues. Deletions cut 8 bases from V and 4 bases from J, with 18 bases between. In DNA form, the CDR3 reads TGTGCCAGCGCCCTCGAAGCGGCATCTTACAATGAGCAGTTCTTC. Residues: CASALEAASYNEQFF.

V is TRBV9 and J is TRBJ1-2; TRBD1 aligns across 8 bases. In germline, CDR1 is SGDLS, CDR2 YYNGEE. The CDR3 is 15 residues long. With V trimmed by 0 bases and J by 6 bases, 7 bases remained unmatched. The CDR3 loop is CASSVGPGGADGYTF. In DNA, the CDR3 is TGTGCCAGCAGCGTAGGCCCAGGGGGCGCCGATGGCTACACCTTC.

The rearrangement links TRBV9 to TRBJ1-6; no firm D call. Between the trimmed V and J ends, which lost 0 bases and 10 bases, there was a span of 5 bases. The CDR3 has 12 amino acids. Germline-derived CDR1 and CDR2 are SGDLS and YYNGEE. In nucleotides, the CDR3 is TGTGCCAGCAGCGTAGGAGAATCACCCCTCCACTTT. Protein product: CASSVGESPLHF.

The CDR3 DNA is TGTGCCAGCAGCTGGTTCGGGAGTAGTGAGCAGTTCTTC. It is translated as CASSWFGSSEQFF. The chain couples TRBV5-5 to TRBJ2-1; D may be TRBD2 (6 bases). The CDR3 runs 13 residues. With 3 bases removed from V and 9 bases from J, the gap between germline ends came to 13 bases. Germline V gene data show CDR1 as SGHKS and CDR2 as YYEKEE (reference sequence).

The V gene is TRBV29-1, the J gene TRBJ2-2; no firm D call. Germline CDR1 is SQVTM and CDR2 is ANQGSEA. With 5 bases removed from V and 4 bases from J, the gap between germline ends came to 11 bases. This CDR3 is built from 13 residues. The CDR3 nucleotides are TGCAGCGTTTTCGACCCAACCACCGGGGAGCTGTTTTTT. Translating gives CSVFDPTTGELFF.

Here the CDR3 reads CASSESVPTGGLMETQYF. CDR3 bases: TGTGCCAGCAGTGAATCAGTTCCCACAGGGGGCTTGATGGAGACCCAGTACTTC. The V and J genes are TRBV6-1 and TRBJ2-5; 9 nucleotides agree with TRBD1. V dropped 2 bases and J dropped 5; count of bases not matched to a gene: 15. CDR3 length: 18 amino acids. The germline V gene encodes CDR1 MNHNS and CDR2 SASEGT.

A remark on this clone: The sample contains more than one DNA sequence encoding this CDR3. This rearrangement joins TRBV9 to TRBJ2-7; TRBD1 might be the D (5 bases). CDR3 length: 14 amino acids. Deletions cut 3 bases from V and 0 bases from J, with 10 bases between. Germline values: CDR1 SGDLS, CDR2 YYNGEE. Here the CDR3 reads CASSAGQSSYEQYF. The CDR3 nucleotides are TGTGCCAGCAGCGCCGGACAAAGCTCCTACGAGCAGTACTTC.

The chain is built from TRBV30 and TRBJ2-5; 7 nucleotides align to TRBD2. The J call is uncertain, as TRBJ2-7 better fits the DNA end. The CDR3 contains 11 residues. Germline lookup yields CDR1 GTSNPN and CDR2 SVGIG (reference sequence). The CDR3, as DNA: TGTGCCTGGTCGGGGGGTTACGAGCAGTACTTC. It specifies CAWSGGYEQYF.

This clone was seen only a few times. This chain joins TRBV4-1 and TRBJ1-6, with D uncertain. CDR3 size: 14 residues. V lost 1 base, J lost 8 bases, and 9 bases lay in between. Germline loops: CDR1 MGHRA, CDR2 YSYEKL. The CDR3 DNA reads TGCGCCAGCAGCCAAGGAGGGAACGATTCACCCCTCCACTTT. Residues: CASSQGGNDSPLHF.

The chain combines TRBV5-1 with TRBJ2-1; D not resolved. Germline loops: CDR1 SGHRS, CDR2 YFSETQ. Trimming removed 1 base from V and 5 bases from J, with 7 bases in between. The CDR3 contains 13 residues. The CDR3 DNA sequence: TGCGCCAGCAGCTTGAGTGTGGACAATGAGCAGTTCTTC. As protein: CASSLSVDNEQFF.

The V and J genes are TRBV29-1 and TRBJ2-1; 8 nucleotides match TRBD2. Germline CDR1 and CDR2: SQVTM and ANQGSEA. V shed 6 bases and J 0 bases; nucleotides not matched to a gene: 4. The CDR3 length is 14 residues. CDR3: CSVPGGASYNEQFF. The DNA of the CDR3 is TGCAGCGTCCCCGGGGGGGCCTCCTACAATGAGCAGTTCTTC.

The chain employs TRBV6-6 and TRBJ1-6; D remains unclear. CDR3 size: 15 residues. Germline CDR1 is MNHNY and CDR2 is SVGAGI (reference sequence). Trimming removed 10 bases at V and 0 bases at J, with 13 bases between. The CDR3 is CATLEPSSYNSPLHF. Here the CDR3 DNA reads TGTGCCACCCTAGAACCAAGCTCCTATAATTCACCCCTCCACTTT.

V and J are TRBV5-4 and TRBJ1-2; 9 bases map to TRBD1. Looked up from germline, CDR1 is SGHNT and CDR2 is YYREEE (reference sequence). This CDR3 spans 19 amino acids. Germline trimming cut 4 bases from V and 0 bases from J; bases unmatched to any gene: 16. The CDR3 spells CASSPRTESQGAPNYGYTF. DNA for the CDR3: TGTGCCAGCAGCCCCCGAACGGAATCACAGGGGGCTCCTAACTATGGCTACACCTTC.